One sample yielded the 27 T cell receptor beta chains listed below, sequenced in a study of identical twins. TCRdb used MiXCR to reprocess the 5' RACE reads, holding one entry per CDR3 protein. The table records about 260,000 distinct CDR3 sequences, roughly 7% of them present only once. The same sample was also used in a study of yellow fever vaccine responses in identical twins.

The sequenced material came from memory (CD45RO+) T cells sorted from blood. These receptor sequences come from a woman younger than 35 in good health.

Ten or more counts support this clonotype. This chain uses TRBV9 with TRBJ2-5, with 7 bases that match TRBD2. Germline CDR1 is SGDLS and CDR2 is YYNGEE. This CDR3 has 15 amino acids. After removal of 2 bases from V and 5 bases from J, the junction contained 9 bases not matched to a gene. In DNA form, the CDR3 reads TGTGCCAGCAGCGTTACGGGAGGCGGGCTGGAGACCCAGTACTTC. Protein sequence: CASSVTGGGLETQYF.

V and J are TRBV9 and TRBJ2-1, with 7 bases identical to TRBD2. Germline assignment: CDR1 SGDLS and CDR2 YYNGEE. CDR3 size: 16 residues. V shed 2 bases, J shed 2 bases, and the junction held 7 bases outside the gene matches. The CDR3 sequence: CASSVRGDHTYNEQFF. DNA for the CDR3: TGTGCCAGCAGCGTTCGGGGGGACCATACCTACAATGAGCAGTTCTTC.

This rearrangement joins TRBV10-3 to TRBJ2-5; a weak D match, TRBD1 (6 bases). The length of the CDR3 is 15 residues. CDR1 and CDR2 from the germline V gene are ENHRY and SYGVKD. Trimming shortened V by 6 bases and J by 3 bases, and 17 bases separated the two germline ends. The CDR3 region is CAIRGTNPGEETQYF. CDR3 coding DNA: TGTGCCATCAGGGGGACAAACCCTGGGGAAGAGACCCAGTACTTC.

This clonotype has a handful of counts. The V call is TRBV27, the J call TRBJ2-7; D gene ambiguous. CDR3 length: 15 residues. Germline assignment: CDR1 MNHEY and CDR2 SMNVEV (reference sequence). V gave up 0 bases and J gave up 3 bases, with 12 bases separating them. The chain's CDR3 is CASSLSTAAGYEQYF. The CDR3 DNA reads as TGTGCCAGCAGTTTATCGACCGCAGCTGGCTACGAGCAGTACTTC.

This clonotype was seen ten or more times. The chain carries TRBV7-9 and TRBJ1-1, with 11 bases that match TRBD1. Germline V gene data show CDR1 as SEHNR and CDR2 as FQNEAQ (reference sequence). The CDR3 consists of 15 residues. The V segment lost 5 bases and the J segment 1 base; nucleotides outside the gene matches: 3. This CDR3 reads CASSRTGGPNTEAFF. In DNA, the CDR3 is TGTGCCAGCAGCCGGACAGGGGGCCCGAACACTGAAGCTTTCTTT.

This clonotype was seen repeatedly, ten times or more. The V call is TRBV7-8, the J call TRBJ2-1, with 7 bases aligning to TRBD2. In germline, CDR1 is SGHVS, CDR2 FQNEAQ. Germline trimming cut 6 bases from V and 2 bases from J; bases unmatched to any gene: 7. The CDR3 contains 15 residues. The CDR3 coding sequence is TGTGCCAGCAGGCCCCCGGGGGGAGCCTACAATGAGCAGTTCTTC. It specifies CASRPPGGAYNEQFF.

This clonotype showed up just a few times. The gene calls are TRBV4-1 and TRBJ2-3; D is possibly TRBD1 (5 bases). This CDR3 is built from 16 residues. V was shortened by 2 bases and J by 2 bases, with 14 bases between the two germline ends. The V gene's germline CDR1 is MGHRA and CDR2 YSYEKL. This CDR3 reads CASSQSDPGPTDTQYF. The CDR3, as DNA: TGCGCCAGCAGCCAAAGTGACCCAGGGCCCACAGATACGCAGTATTTT.

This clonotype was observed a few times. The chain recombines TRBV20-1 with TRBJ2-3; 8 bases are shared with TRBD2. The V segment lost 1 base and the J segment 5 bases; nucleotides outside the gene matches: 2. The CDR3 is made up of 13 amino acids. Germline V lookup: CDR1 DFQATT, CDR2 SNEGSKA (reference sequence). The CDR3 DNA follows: TGCAGTGCTAGAGTCGGGGGGGTAGATACGCAGTATTTT. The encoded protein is CSARVGGVDTQYF.

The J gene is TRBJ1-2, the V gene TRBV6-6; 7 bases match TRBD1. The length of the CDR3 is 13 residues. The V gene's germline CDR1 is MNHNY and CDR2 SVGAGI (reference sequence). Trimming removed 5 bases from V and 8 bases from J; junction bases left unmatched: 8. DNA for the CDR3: TGTGCCAGCAGTCCAGGACAGGCGCGGGGCTACACCTTC. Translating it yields CASSPGQARGYTF.

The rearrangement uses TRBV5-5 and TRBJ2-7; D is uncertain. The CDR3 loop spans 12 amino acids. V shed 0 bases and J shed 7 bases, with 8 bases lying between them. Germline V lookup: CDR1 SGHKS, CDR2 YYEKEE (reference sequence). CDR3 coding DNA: TGTGCCAGCAGCTTGGCATTGATGGAGCAGTACTTC. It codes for CASSLALMEQYF.

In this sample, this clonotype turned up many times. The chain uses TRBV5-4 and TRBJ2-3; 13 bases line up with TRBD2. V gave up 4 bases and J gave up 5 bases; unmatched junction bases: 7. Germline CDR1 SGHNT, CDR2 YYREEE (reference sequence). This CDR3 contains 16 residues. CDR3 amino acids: CASSNGLAGVIDTQYF. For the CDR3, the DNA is TGTGCCAGCAGCAACGGACTAGCGGGAGTGATAGATACGCAGTATTTT. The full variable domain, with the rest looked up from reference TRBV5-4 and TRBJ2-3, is ETGVTQSPTHLIKTRGQQVTLRCSSQSGHNTVSWYQQALGQGPQFIFQYYREEENGRGNFPPRFSGLQFPNYSSELNVNALELDDSALYLCASSNGLAGVIDTQYFGPGTRLTVL.

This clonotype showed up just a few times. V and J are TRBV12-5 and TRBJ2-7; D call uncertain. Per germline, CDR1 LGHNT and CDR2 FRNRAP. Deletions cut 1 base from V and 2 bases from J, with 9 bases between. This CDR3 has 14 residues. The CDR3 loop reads CASGLGPQAYEQYF. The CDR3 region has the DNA TGTGCTAGTGGTTTGGGCCCCCAAGCCTACGAGCAGTACTTC. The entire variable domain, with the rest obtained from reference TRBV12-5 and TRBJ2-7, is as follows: DARVTQTPRHKVTEMGQEVTMRCQPILGHNTVFWYRQTMMQGLELLAYFRNRAPLDDSGMPKDRFSAEMPDATLATLKIQPSEPRDSAVYFCASGLGPQAYEQYFGPGTRLTVT.

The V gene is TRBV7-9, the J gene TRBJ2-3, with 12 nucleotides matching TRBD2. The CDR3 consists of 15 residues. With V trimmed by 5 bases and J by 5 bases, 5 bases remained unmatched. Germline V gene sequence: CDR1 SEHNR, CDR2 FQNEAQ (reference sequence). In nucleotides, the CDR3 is TGTGCCAGCAGCCGGACTAGCGGGGCCCGAGATACGCAGTATTTT. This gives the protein CASSRTSGARDTQYF.

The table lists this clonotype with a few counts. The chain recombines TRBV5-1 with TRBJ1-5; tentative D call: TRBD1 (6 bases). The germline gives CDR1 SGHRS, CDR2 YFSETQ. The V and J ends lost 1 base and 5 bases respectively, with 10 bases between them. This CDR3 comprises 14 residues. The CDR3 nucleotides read TGCGCCAGCAGCTTGTGGGGGGGCGATCAGCCCCAGCATTTT. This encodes CASSLWGGDQPQHF.

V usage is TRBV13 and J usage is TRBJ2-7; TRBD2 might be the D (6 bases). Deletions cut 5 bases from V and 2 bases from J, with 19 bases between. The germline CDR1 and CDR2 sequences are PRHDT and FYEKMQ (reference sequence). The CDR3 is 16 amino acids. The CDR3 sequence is CASSLIGTPRPYEQYF. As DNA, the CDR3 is TGTGCCAGCAGCCTTATCGGGACTCCGAGACCCTACGAGCAGTACTTC.

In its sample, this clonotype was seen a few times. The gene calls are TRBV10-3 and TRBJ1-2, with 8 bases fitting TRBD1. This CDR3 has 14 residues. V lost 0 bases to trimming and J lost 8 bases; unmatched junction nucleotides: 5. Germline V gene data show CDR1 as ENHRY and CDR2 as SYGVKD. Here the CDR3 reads CAISESKDRAGYTF. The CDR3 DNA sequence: TGTGCCATCAGTGAGTCCAAGGACAGGGCGGGCTACACCTTC.

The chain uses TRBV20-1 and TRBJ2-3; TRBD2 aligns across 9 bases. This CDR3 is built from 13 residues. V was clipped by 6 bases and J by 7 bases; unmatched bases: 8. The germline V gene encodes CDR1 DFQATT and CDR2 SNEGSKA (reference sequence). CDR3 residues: CSAPRGGAYTQYF. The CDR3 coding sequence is TGCAGTGCACCCCGCGGGGGGGCTTATACGCAGTATTTT.

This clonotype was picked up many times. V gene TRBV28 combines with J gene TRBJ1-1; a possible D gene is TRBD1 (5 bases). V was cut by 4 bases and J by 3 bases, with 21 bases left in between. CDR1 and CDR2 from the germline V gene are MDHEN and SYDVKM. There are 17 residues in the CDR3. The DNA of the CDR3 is TGTGCCAGCAGTTCCTTCCGTCAGGGCCAGTACTACACTGAAGCTTTCTTT. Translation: CASSSFRQGQYYTEAFF.

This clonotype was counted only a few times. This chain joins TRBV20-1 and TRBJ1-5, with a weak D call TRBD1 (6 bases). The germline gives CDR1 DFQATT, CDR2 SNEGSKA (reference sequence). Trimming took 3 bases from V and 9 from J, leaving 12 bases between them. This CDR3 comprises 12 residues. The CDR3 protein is CSASGGHGPQHF. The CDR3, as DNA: TGCAGTGCTAGTGGGGGGCACGGGCCCCAGCATTTT.

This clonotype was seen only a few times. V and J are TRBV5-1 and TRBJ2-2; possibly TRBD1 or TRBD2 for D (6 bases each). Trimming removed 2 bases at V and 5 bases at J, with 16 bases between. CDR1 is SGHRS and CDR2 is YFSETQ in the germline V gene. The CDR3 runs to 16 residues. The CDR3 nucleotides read TGCGCCAGCAGCTTAACCCAGGGGAGGCCAACCGGGGAGCTGTTTTTT. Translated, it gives CASSLTQGRPTGELFF.

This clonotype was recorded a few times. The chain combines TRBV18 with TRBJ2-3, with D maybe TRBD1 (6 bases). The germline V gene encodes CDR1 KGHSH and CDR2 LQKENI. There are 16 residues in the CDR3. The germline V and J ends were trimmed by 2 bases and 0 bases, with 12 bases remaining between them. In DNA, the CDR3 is TGTGCCAGCTCACCATCCGGGACAATGAGCACAGATACGCAGTATTTT. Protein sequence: CASSPSGTMSTDTQYF.

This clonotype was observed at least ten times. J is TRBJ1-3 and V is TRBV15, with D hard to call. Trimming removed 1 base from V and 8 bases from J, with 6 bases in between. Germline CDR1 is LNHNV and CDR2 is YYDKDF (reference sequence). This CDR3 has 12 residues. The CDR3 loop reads CATSRGGDTIYF. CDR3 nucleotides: TGTGCCACCAGCAGAGGCGGGGACACCATATATTTT.

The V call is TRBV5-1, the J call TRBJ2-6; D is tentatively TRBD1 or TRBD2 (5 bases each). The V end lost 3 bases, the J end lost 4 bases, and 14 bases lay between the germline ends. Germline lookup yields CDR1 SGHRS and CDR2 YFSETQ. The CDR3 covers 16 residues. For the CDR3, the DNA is TGCGCCAGCAGCTCGATGGGGGTAAGCGGGGCCAACGTCCTGACTTTC. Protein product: CASSSMGVSGANVLTF.

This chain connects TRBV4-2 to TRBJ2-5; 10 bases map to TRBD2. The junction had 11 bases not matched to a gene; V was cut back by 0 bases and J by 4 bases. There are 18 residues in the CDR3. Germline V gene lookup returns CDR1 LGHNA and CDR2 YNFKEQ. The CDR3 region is CASSQDRSGGAGGETQYF. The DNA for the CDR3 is TGTGCCAGCAGCCAAGATCGAAGCGGGGGGGCGGGAGGAGAGACCCAGTACTTC.

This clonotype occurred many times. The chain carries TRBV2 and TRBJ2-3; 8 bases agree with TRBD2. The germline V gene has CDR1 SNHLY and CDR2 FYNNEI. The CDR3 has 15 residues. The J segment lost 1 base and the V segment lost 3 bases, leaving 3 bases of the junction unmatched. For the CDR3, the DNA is TGTGCCAGCAGTGATAGCGGGGTTGGCACAGATACGCAGTATTTT. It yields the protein CASSDSGVGTDTQYF.

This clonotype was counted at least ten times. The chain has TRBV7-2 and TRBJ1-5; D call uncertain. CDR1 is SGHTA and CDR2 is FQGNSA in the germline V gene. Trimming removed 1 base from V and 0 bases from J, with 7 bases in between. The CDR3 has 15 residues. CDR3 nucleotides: TGTGCCAGCAGCTTAGACGGATTTAGCAATCAGCCCCAGCATTTT. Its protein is CASSLDGFSNQPQHF. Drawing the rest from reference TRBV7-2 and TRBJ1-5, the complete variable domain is GAGVSQSPSNKVTEKGKDVELRCDPISGHTALYWYRQSLGQGLEFLIYFQGNSAPDKSGLPSDRFSAERTGGSVSTLTIQRTQQEDSAVYLCASSLDGFSNQPQHFGDGTRLSIL.

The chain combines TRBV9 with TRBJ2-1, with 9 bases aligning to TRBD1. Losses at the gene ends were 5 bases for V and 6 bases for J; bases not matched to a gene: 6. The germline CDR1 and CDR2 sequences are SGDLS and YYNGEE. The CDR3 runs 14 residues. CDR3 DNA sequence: TGTGCCAGCAGTGGACAGGGGATAGGCAATGAGCAGTTCTTC. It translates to CASSGQGIGNEQFF.